This T cell receptor beta chain appears in the sequencing data of a study of tumor and adjacent non-tumor tissue in lung cancer. Study-wide results and caveats: Higher tumor TCR diversity was associated with shorter survival. TCR diversity was significantly greater in tumor than normal lung tissue.

With regard to this clonotype: Its antigen is not known.

RNA was extracted from bulk tissue without any cell sorting. The CDR3 totals 15 residues. CDR1 and CDR2 (germline): SEHNR, FQNEAQ (reference sequence). V lost 0 bases to trimming and J lost 10 bases, with 16 bases between them. TCRbeta libraries were built with three rounds of nested PCR, modified from ARM-PCR. MiXCR, run by TCRdb on the multiplex PCR reads, gives a single entry per CDR3 protein. The data hold approximately 110,000 distinct CDR3 sequences, with approximately 82% observed a single time. The chain recombines TRBV7-9 with TRBJ2-1; TRBD1 is a possible D gene (5 bases). Sequencing used lung tumor tissue. The clonotype originates from a woman aged 55-69 years with non-small cell lung cancer. In DNA form, the CDR3 reads TGTGCCAGCAGCTTAGCGCTCCAGGGCGCCAAAGAGCAGTTCTTC. Translating it yields CASSLALQGAKEQFF.